This T cell receptor (beta chain) was found in a study of cytomegalovirus exposure and HLA in healthy donors. Whole-study findings and limits: Altogether, 150 to 200 TCR beta chains were recorded as cytomegalovirus-associated.

Notes on this clone: Antigen unknown.

PCR employed 60 Vbeta and 13 Jbeta primers. The method was immunoSEQ multiplex PCR; TCRdb's version includes in-frame clones alone and lacks a portion of them. Seen here are under 130,000 clones, roughly 80% observed once, and the top ten hold 6.9%. Source material: PBMCs. The receptor comes from a man aged 25 to 40 in good health and CMV-seropositive.

The CDR3 DNA sequence: TGTGCCAGCAGCCTCGGGACAGGGCAAAAACAAGAGACCCAGTACTTC. This gives the protein CASSLGTGQKQETQYF. The rearrangement uses TRBV4-2 and TRBJ2-5; 9 bases agree with TRBD1. V gave up 4 bases and J gave up 2 bases; unmatched junction bases: 8. Germline V gives CDR1 LGHNA, CDR2 YNFKEQ. There are 16 residues in the CDR3.